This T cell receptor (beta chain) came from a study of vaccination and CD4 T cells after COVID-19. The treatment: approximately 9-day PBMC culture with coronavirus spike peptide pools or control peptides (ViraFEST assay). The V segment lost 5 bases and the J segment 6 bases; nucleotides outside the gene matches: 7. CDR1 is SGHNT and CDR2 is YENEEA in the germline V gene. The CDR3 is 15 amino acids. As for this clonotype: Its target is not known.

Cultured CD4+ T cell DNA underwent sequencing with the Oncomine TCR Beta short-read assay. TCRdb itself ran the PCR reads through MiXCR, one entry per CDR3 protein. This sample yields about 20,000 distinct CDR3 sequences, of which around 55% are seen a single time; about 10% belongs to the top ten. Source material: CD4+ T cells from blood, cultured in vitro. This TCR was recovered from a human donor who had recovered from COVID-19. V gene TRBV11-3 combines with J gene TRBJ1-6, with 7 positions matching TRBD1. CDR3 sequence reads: CASSHRQGANSPLHF. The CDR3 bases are TGTGCCAGCAGCCACCGACAGGGCGCTAATTCACCCCTCCACTTT.